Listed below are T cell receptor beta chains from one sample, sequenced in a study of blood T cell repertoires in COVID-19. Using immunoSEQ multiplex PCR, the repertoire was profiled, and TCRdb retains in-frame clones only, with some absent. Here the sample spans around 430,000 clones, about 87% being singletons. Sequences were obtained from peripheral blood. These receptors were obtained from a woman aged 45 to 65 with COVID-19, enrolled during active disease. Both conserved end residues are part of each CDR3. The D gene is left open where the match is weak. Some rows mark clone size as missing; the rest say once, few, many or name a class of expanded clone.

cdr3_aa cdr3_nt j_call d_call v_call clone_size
CASSPRSGDGYTF TGTGCCAGCAGTCCGCGGTCGGGGGATGGCTACACCTTC TRBJ1-2 - TRBV12-3/TRBV12-4 -
CASSAQGGFGQPQHF TGTGCCAGCAGCGCACAGGGGGGGTTTGGGCAGCCCCAGCATTTT TRBJ1-5 TRBD1 TRBV9 once
CAWGRTGTYEQYF TGTGCCTGGGGTCGGACAGGGACCTACGAGCAGTACTTC TRBJ2-7 TRBD1 TRBV30 -
CASSLGLPNEQFF TGTGCCAGCAGCTTGGGGCTGCCCAATGAGCAGTTCTTC TRBJ2-1 - TRBV5-4 -
CASSSGAGGYTDTQYF TGCGCCAGCTCATCGGGTGCGGGGGGATACACAGATACGCAGTATTTT TRBJ2-3 TRBD2 TRBV5-1 few
CATKTDRGRQPQHF TGTGCCACCAAGACCGACAGGGGAAGACAGCCCCAGCATTTT TRBJ1-5 TRBD1 TRBV15 -
CASSPAVDRGEKLFF TGCGCCAGCAGCCCGGCAGTGGACAGGGGGGAAAAACTGTTTTTT TRBJ1-4 TRBD1 TRBV5-1 -
CASTLTQGWDEQYF TGTGCCAGTACCCTGACACAGGGGTGGGACGAGCAGTACTTC TRBJ2-7 TRBD1 TRBV19 -
CASSPPAGDGYTF TGTGCCAGCTCACCCCCAGCAGGGGATGGCTACACCTTC TRBJ1-2 - TRBV18 -
CASSEEDRVDEKLFF TGTGCCAGCAGTGAGGAGGACAGGGTAGATGAAAAACTGTTTTTT TRBJ1-4 TRBD1 TRBV6-1 -
CAIHAGRANYGYTF TGTGCCATCCATGCAGGGCGAGCTAACTATGGCTACACCTTC TRBJ1-2 - TRBV10-3 -